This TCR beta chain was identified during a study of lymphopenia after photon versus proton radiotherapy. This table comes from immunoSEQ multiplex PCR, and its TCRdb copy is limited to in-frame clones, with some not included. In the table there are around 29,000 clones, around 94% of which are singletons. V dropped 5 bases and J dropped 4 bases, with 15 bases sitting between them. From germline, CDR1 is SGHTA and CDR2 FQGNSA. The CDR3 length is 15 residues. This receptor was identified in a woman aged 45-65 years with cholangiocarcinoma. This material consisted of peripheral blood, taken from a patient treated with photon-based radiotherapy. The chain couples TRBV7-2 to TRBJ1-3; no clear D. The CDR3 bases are TGTGCCAGCAGCCTGGCGCGGGTCGCGGGAAACACCATATATTTT. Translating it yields CASSLARVAGNTIYF. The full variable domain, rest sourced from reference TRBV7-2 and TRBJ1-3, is GAGVSQSPSNKVTEKGKDVELRCDPISGHTALYWYRQSLGQGLEFLIYFQGNSAPDKSGLPSDRFSAERTGGSVSTLTIQRTQQEDSAVYLCASSLARVAGNTIYFGEGSWLTVV.